This T cell receptor beta chain derives from a study of post-analysis software for immune sequencing data. Study-level information: Some patients lacked subtype; others had relapsing-remitting, secondary progressive or progressive-relapsing disease.

Study-wide results and limits: Diversity measured as normalized Chao1 was significantly lower in multiple sclerosis patients than in controls. Samples made in the same batch grouped tightly together by F measure.

As regards this clonotype: The target antigen is unknown.

Unique molecular identifiers tagged the TCR beta cDNA libraries. cDNA molecules numbering 450,000 to 650,000 came from around 1 to 10 million T cells. TCRdb recomputed calls from the PCR reads with MiXCR, one row per CDR3 protein. The table includes 650,000 to 900,000 distinct CDR3 sequences, more than 45% detected once. The specimen sequenced was blood. This clonotype was sampled from a girl aged 5-17 years with multiple sclerosis.

The CDR3 here is CASSYLGDLSQYF. The DNA of the CDR3 is TGTGCCAGCAGCTATCTAGGCGACCTCTCACAGTATTTT. The chain is built from TRBV7-2 and TRBJ2-3; D unclear. Trimming cost V 4 bases and J 12 bases, with 17 bases left between them. The CDR3 is 13 residues long. Per germline, CDR1 SGHTA and CDR2 FQGNSA. Based on the CDR3 plus reference TRBV7-2 and TRBJ2-3, the full variable domain is GAGVSQSPSNKVTEKGKDVELRCDPISGHTALYWYRQSLGQGLEFLIYFQGNSAPDKSGLPSDRFSAERTGGSVSTLTIQRTQQEDSAVYLCASSYLGDLSQYFGPGTRLTVL.